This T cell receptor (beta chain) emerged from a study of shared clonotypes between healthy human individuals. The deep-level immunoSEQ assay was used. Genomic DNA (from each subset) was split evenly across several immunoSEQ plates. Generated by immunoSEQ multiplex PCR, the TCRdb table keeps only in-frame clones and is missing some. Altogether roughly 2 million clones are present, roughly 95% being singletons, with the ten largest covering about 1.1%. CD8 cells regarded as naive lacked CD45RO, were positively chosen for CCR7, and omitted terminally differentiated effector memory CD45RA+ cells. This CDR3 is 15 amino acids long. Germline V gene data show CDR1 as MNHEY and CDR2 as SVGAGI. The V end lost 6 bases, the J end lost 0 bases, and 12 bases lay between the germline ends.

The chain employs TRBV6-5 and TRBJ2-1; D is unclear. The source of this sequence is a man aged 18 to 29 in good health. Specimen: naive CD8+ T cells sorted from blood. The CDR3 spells CASSPFVGSYNEQFF. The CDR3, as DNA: TGTGCCAGCAGCCCCTTCGTCGGCTCCTACAATGAGCAGTTCTTC.